The 29 T cell receptor beta chains below come from one sample, sequenced in a study of human T cells and chemical hapten exposure (dated by TCRdb to the early 2020s). Library construction relied on RACE. The instrument given in TCRdb is NextSeq 500. TCRdb reworked the public reads: Q25 trimming with fastp, MiXCR clone assembly, productive beta chains retained. CDR3 protein duplicates are merged, each entry listing the most common genes and DNA. The sample data list around 99,000 distinct CDR3 sequences, and roughly 9% of these were observed just once. Approximately 3% of the sample comes from the top ten. The sample's time point label, in plain terms: patch test 2, 6 weeks after DPC sensitization. The sample's treatment or condition label, decoded: therapeutic diphenylcyclopropenone sensitization with weekly scalp DPC. The sample here was whole blood, taken in connection with sensitization to the hapten diphenylcyclopropenone (DPC). Receptors originate from a woman in her 40s with alopecia areata. Some clones in this sample may be carry-over from other donors' samples.

In its sample, this clonotype was seen many times. The chain recombines TRBV24-1 with TRBJ2-1, with 14 bases aligning to TRBD2. This CDR3 has 21 amino acids. J was trimmed by 0 bases and V by 4 bases; bases with no gene match: 13. Looked up from germline, CDR1 is KGHDR and CDR2 is SFDVKD. The CDR3 spells CATSDPGGGTSGGNSYNEQFF. CDR3 in DNA: TGTGCCACCAGTGACCCCGGCGGGGGGACTAGCGGGGGCAACTCCTACAATGAGCAGTTCTTC.

This clonotype was seen at least ten times. This chain joins TRBV10-3 and TRBJ2-3; 12 bases line up with TRBD2. CDR1 and CDR2 from the germline V gene are ENHRY and SYGVKD. The CDR3 is made up of 17 amino acids. V lost 8 bases to trimming and J lost 0 bases; unmatched junction nucleotides: 9. The CDR3, as DNA: TGTGCCATCTCAGGGCCTCTAGCGGGGGGGAGCACAGATACGCAGTATTTT. It yields the protein CAISGPLAGGSTDTQYF.

Ten or more counts support this clonotype. The J gene is TRBJ1-5, the V gene TRBV30, with D perhaps TRBD1 (6 bases). This CDR3 region has 14 residues. Germline V CDR1 and CDR2: GTSNPN, SVGIG (reference sequence). Trimming took off 5 bases at V and 3 bases at J, with 14 bases between the two ends. The CDR3 reads CAWGDKAFNQPQHF. The CDR3 DNA follows: TGTGCCTGGGGGGACAAGGCATTCAATCAGCCCCAGCATTTT.

The chain couples TRBV5-1 to TRBJ2-7; tentatively, D is TRBD2 (6 bases). Germline V lookup: CDR1 SGHRS, CDR2 YFSETQ. The CDR3 spans 14 residues. Deletions cut 4 bases from V and 3 bases from J, with 14 bases between. As DNA, the CDR3 is TGCGCCAGCAGCACGACTAGTCCCCTCTACGAGCAGTACTTC. Protein sequence: CASSTTSPLYEQYF.

This rearrangement joins TRBV5-1 to TRBJ1-6; unclear D gene. CDR3 length: 14 amino acids. Trimming removed 3 bases at V and 7 bases at J, with 11 bases between. Germline CDR1 SGHRS, CDR2 YFSETQ. The CDR3 spells CASSSDGVNSPLHF. The CDR3, as DNA: TGCGCCAGCAGCTCGGACGGAGTAAATTCACCCCTCCACTTT.

This clonotype was counted many times. This sequence joins TRBV28 and TRBJ1-1; D call uncertain. CDR1 and CDR2 (germline): MDHEN, SYDVKM. The CDR3 consists of 14 residues. Deletions cut 1 base from V and 1 base from J, with 7 bases between. The CDR3 reads CASSLSTKNTEAFF. As DNA, the CDR3 is TGTGCCAGCAGTTTATCAACGAAGAACACTGAAGCTTTCTTT.

This clonotype was observed many times. This chain connects TRBV12-3 or TRBV12-4 to TRBJ2-7; D is unclear. Trimming removed 4 bases from V and 2 bases from J, with 9 bases in between. This CDR3 has 13 amino acids. The chain's CDR3 is CASSSGPTYEQYF. As DNA, the CDR3 is TGTGCCAGCAGTTCTGGGCCAACCTACGAGCAGTACTTC.

This clonotype was seen only a few times. CDR3 nucleotides: TGTGCCAGCAGCGTTCAAGACATTCAGTACTTC. Protein: CASSVQDIQYF. This chain connects TRBV7-8 to TRBJ2-4; D unclear. Trimming took off 5 bases at V and 8 bases at J, with 7 bases between the two ends. The germline V gene encodes CDR1 SGHVS and CDR2 FQNEAQ. The CDR3 loop spans 11 amino acids.

This clonotype was seen only a few times. The chain recombines TRBV10-3 with TRBJ2-6, with 8 bases lining up with TRBD1. CDR1 is ENHRY, CDR2 SYGVKD, per germline. The CDR3 totals 17 residues. V trimming: 4 bases; J trimming: 0 bases; junction bases outside the gene matches: 5. This chain's CDR3 is CAISGTGYSSGANVLTF. CDR3 in DNA: TGTGCCATCAGTGGGACAGGGTATAGCTCTGGGGCCAACGTCCTGACTTTC.

There are many counts of this clonotype. CDR3 coding DNA: TGTGCCAGCTCACCCCTTCTGGTAGGGTGGGATCAGCCCCAGCATTTT. It codes for CASSPLLVGWDQPQHF. V and J are TRBV18 and TRBJ1-5; D unclear. The V gene lost 3 bases and the J gene lost 5 bases, with 17 bases spanning the gap. Germline values: CDR1 KGHSH, CDR2 LQKENI. The CDR3 runs 16 residues.

The chain employs TRBV9 and TRBJ2-7; no clear D gene. CDR1 and CDR2 (germline): SGDLS, YYNGEE. V lost 4 bases and J 6 bases, leaving 11 bases between the germline ends. This CDR3 is built from 12 residues. CDR3 bases: TGTGCCAGCAGCTATGGCGGCGGCGAGCAGTACTTC. Amino acids: CASSYGGGEQYF.

This clonotype came up many times. The gene calls are TRBV4-1 and TRBJ1-6, with 10 bases matching TRBD1. CDR1 MGHRA and CDR2 YSYEKL come from the germline V gene. J was trimmed by 8 bases and V by 0 bases; bases with no gene match: 4. The CDR3 covers 16 residues. As DNA, the CDR3 is TGCGCCAGCAGCCAAGATGACAGGGGGCCTGATTCACCCCTCCACTTT. Translation: CASSQDDRGPDSPLHF.

Ten or more counts support this clonotype. The V and J genes are TRBV11-2 and TRBJ1-1; no clear D. Germline values: CDR1 SGHAT, CDR2 FQNNGV. V was clipped by 1 base and J by 4 bases, with 7 bases between them. The CDR3 length is 13 residues. The CDR3 loop is CASSLALGTEAFF. The CDR3 region has the DNA TGTGCCAGCAGCTTAGCATTGGGCACTGAAGCTTTCTTT. The whole variable domain, filled in from reference TRBV11-2 and TRBJ1-1, reads EAGVAQSPRYKIIEKRQSVAFWCNPISGHATLYWYQQILGQGPKLLIQFQNNGVVDDSQLPKDRFSAERLKGVDSTLKIQPAKLEDSAVYLCASSLALGTEAFFGQGTRLTVV.

Many counts were recorded for this clonotype. The chain links TRBV7-2 to TRBJ2-7; TRBD1 matches 12 bases. Losses at the gene ends were 4 bases for V and 5 bases for J; bases not matched to a gene: 9. Germline assignment: CDR1 SGHTA and CDR2 FQGNSA. CDR3 size: 16 residues. The CDR3 sequence is CASSSGDRGLRDEQYF. The DNA for the CDR3 is TGTGCCAGCAGCTCCGGGGACAGGGGGCTCCGGGACGAGCAGTACTTC.

This clonotype was detected a few times. V is TRBV9 and J is TRBJ1-5; D is ambiguous. CDR3 length: 15 residues. Germline loops: CDR1 SGDLS, CDR2 YYNGEE. V was pared by 8 bases and J by 0 bases, with 15 bases between. CDR3: CARPGTEYSNQPQHF. In DNA, the CDR3 is TGTGCCAGACCGGGAACGGAATATAGCAATCAGCCCCAGCATTTT.

This clonotype was recorded at least ten times. The J gene is TRBJ2-3, the V gene TRBV7-9; D is possibly TRBD1 (5 bases). Trimming pared 4 bases from V and 3 bases from J, leaving 11 bases between. Germline-derived CDR1 and CDR2 are SEHNR and FQNEAQ (reference sequence). This CDR3 contains 14 residues. CDR3 DNA sequence: TGTGCCAGCAGCTCAACGGACAAGACAGATACGCAGTATTTT. Amino acids: CASSSTDKTDTQYF.

This clonotype was counted a few times. This chain uses TRBV29-1 with TRBJ2-2; 8 bases fit TRBD1. Germline V CDR1 and CDR2: SQVTM, ANQGSEA. The junction had 6 bases not matched to a gene; V was cut back by 7 bases and J by 5 bases. There are 13 residues in the CDR3. In DNA, the CDR3 is TGCAGCGCAGGGACAGGAGGGACCGGGGAGCTGTTTTTT. Protein: CSAGTGGTGELFF.

This clonotype has more than one count but fewer than ten. The CDR3 sequence: CASNSLANQNYGYTF. CDR3 nucleotide sequence: TGTGCCAGCAACTCTCTCGCAAATCAGAACTATGGCTACACCTTC. The V and J genes are TRBV6-5 and TRBJ1-2, with no clear D. The CDR3 extends over 15 amino acids. Between the trimmed V and J ends, which lost 7 bases and 2 bases, there was a span of 17 bases. CDR1 MNHEY and CDR2 SVGAGI come from the germline V gene.

The CDR3 DNA sequence: TGTGCCAGCAGTTTATGGGAGGGAAAGGGTGAGCAGTACTTC. This translates into CASSLWEGKGEQYF. V gene TRBV28 combines with J gene TRBJ2-7, with D maybe TRBD2 (6 bases). Trimming took off 0 bases at V and 7 bases at J, with 13 bases between the two ends. Germline CDR1 and CDR2: MDHEN and SYDVKM. This CDR3 has 14 amino acids.

The table lists this clonotype with a few counts. Here the CDR3 reads CASSRSGDTIYF. The DNA of the CDR3 is TGTGCCAGCAGTCGTTCAGGGGACACCATATATTTT. The V and J genes are TRBV6-5 and TRBJ1-3, with D possibly matching TRBD1 (6 bases). Germline V lookup: CDR1 MNHEY, CDR2 SVGAGI. This CDR3 has 12 residues. The ends were cut back, 5 bases at V and 8 bases at J, with 10 bases in the middle.

The table lists this clonotype with a few counts. The J gene is TRBJ1-1, the V gene TRBV18; TRBD1 might be the D (6 bases). CDR1 and CDR2 (germline): KGHSH, LQKENI. V was shortened by 3 bases and J by 1 base, with 15 bases between the two germline ends. This CDR3 region has 16 residues. The CDR3 sequence: CASSPLAGASNTEAFF. CDR3 DNA: TGTGCCAGCTCACCCCTTGCAGGGGCGTCGAACACTGAAGCTTTCTTT.

This clonotype was seen ten or more times. The chain recombines TRBV4-3 with TRBJ2-1, with D unresolved. This CDR3 spans 11 amino acids. Trimming removed 2 bases from V and 7 bases from J, with 3 bases in between. Germline V lookup: CDR1 LGHNA, CDR2 YSLEER. The DNA for the CDR3 is TGCGCCAGCAGCCAATCGAATGAGCAGTTCTTC. It translates to CASSQSNEQFF.

This chain uses TRBV29-1 with TRBJ2-3; D gene ambiguous. Germline values: CDR1 SQVTM, CDR2 ANQGSEA. V lost 6 bases, J lost 3 bases, and 13 bases lay in between. The CDR3 contains 13 residues. The CDR3 region is CSVARSQTDTQYF. Here the CDR3 DNA reads TGCAGCGTCGCCCGGAGCCAGACAGATACGCAGTATTTT.

This clonotype was counted many times. The chain combines TRBV7-2 with TRBJ2-5; D remains ambiguous. V was clipped by 5 bases and J by 5 bases, with 18 bases between them. The CDR3 length is 15 residues. CDR1 SGHTA and CDR2 FQGNSA come from the germline V gene. The CDR3 sequence: CASSIYSAPAETQYF. Written as DNA, the CDR3 is TGTGCCAGCAGCATCTATAGTGCCCCCGCGGAGACCCAGTACTTC.

The rearrangement links TRBV19 to TRBJ1-5; the D is unclear. The CDR3 length is 16 residues. V lost 3 bases to trimming and J lost 6 bases, with 18 bases between them. Germline assignment: CDR1 LNHDA and CDR2 SQIVND (reference sequence). CDR3 DNA sequence: TGTGCCAGTAGTATCAACGTCCCACACCCAAGTCAGCCCCAGCATTTT. Protein product: CASSINVPHPSQPQHF.

This clonotype was picked up many times. This chain links TRBV7-9 with TRBJ2-2; D unresolved. V was clipped by 4 bases and J by 2 bases, with 8 bases between them. Germline V gives CDR1 SEHNR, CDR2 FQNEAQ (reference sequence). The CDR3 is 14 residues long. CDR3 sequence reads: CASSSPSNTGELFF. The DNA of the CDR3 is TGTGCCAGCAGCTCCCCCTCTAACACCGGGGAGCTGTTTTTT.

This clonotype was seen many times. CDR3 in amino acids: CASSLLVNQPQHF. The CDR3 DNA reads TGTGCCAGCAGCTTACTTGTCAATCAGCCCCAGCATTTT. The rearrangement links TRBV7-2 to TRBJ1-5; D gene uncertain. The length of the CDR3 is 13 residues. Germline values: CDR1 SGHTA, CDR2 FQGNSA. Between the trimmed V and J ends, which lost 2 bases and 3 bases, there was a span of 5 bases.

This clonotype has ten or more counts. The chain links TRBV7-8 to TRBJ1-1; the D is unclear. Trimming took 1 base from V and 4 from J, leaving 7 bases between them. This CDR3 is 13 amino acids long. Germline CDR1 and CDR2: SGHVS and FQNEAQ. The CDR3: CASSLDSGTEAFF. CDR3 in DNA: TGTGCCAGCAGCTTAGACAGTGGCACTGAAGCTTTCTTT.

Ten or more counts support this clonotype. The chain's CDR3 is CSARADEQFF. CDR3 bases: TGCAGTGCTAGAGCGGATGAGCAGTTCTTC. This sequence joins TRBV20-1 and TRBJ2-1; D is uncertain. There are 10 residues in the CDR3. The germline V and J ends were trimmed by 1 base and 8 bases, with 3 bases remaining between them. CDR1 is DFQATT and CDR2 is SNEGSKA in the germline V gene (reference sequence).